Below, 20 T cell receptor beta chains from the same sample are listed, as sequenced in a study of T-cell reconstitution after alpha-beta-depleted transplantation in children. Unique molecular identifiers were incorporated into the prepared TCRbeta library. TCRdb passed the PCR reads through MiXCR, listing each CDR3 protein once. Seen here are approximately 230,000 distinct CDR3 sequences, roughly a quarter observed once, and the top ten hold about 2.5%. This specimen was PBMCs, taken before TCRalphabeta/CD19-depleted stem cell transplant. These receptors were collected from a girl between 2 and 10 years old with Fanconi anemia, due to receive a stem cell transplant.

This clonotype appeared a single time. The chain employs TRBV7-9 and TRBJ2-7; D remains ambiguous. The germline CDR1 and CDR2 sequences are SEHNR and FQNEAQ (reference sequence). V was cut by 1 base and J by 0 bases, with 16 bases left in between. The CDR3 loop spans 17 amino acids. The CDR3 loop is CASSLEPWTFSSYEQYF. DNA for the CDR3: TGTGCCAGCAGCTTAGAGCCATGGACGTTCTCCTCCTACGAGCAGTACTTC.

This clonotype was seen ten or more times. The V gene is TRBV20-1, the J gene TRBJ2-1, with D hard to call. CDR1 is DFQATT, CDR2 SNEGSKA, per germline (reference sequence). This CDR3 has 13 residues. Trimming took 3 bases from V and 2 from J, leaving 8 bases between them. CDR3 amino acids: CSASYGAYNEQFF. CDR3 nucleotides: TGCAGTGCTAGCTACGGTGCCTACAATGAGCAGTTCTTC.

This clonotype was counted only a few times. The V and J genes are TRBV25-1 and TRBJ2-1, with TRBD2 matching over 8 bases. Germline CDR1 and CDR2: MGHDK and SYGVNS. V dropped 4 bases and J dropped 3; count of bases not matched to a gene: 8. The CDR3 is 16 amino acids. CDR3: CASSGLGREDYNEQFF. The CDR3 DNA reads as TGTGCCAGCAGTGGTCTAGGGCGGGAGGACTACAATGAGCAGTTCTTC. The whole variable domain, remainder taken from reference TRBV25-1 and TRBJ2-1, is EADIYQTPRYLVIGTGKKITLECSQTMGHDKMYWYQQDPGMELHLIHYSYGVNSTEKGDLSSESTVSRIRTEHFPLTLESARPSHTSQYLCASSGLGREDYNEQFFGPGTRLTVL.

This clonotype was seen more than once but under ten times. V usage is TRBV5-1 and J usage is TRBJ2-3; TRBD2 aligns across 13 bases. Germline values: CDR1 SGHRS, CDR2 YFSETQ. The length of the CDR3 is 18 residues. V lost 1 base, J lost 2 bases, and 7 bases stayed unmatched. The CDR3 here is CASSLTGTSGANTDTQYF. As DNA, the CDR3 is TGCGCCAGCAGCTTGACCGGGACTAGCGGGGCGAACACAGATACGCAGTATTTT.

This clonotype was seen ten or more times. The J gene is TRBJ1-2, the V gene TRBV25-1; 8 nucleotides match TRBD1. This CDR3 spans 14 amino acids. With V trimmed by 2 bases and J by 2 bases, 1 base remained unmatched. Germline CDR1 MGHDK, CDR2 SYGVNS. The CDR3 sequence is CASSETGGNYGYTF. The CDR3 nucleotides are TGTGCCAGCAGTGAAACAGGGGGGAACTATGGCTACACCTTC.

This clonotype was seen just once. In DNA form, the CDR3 reads TGCAGCTTTTTCACGGCACGATACACAGATACGCAGTATTTT. This codes for CSFFTARYTDTQYF. The chain couples TRBV29-1 to TRBJ2-3; D is unresolved. Trimming removed 8 bases at V and 2 bases at J, with 17 bases between. The CDR3 spans 14 residues. CDR1 is SQVTM, CDR2 ANQGSEA, per germline.

Ten or more counts support this clonotype. The chain has TRBV29-1 and TRBJ2-7; TRBD1 aligns across 7 bases. Germline values: CDR1 SQVTM, CDR2 ANQGSEA. The CDR3 length is 14 residues. V was pared by 1 base and J by 2 bases, with 5 bases of the junction left unmatched. The CDR3 protein is CSVEGLTGTYEQYF. DNA of the CDR3: TGCAGCGTTGAAGGCCTGACAGGGACCTACGAGCAGTACTTC.

The chain recombines TRBV29-1 with TRBJ2-3, with a tentative D call TRBD2 (5 bases). With 0 bases removed from V and 1 base from J, the gap between germline ends came to 14 bases. In germline, CDR1 is SQVTM, CDR2 ANQGSEA. The CDR3 sequence is 16 residues long. The CDR3 DNA follows: TGCAGCGTTGAAGATCGGCTAGCACCCGGCACAGATACGCAGTATTTT. This sequence encodes CSVEDRLAPGTDTQYF.

This clonotype was observed a few times. The V and J genes are TRBV20-1 and TRBJ2-7; no clear D. The CDR3 has 12 residues. V gave up 4 bases and J gave up 4 bases, with 11 bases separating them. Germline V CDR1 and CDR2: DFQATT, SNEGSKA (reference sequence). CDR3: CSATESPYEQYF. The DNA for the CDR3 is TGCAGTGCTACCGAGTCACCGTACGAGCAGTACTTC.

V and J are TRBV12-3 or TRBV12-4 and TRBJ1-2; TRBD1 is a possible D gene (6 bases). The CDR3 is made up of 14 amino acids. V was shortened by 7 bases and J by 7 bases, with 19 bases between the two germline ends. The CDR3 coding sequence is TGTGCCAGCACCAACGGGGGGCCCCTCGGTGGCTACACCTTC. It translates to CASTNGGPLGGYTF.

This clonotype turned up a few times. The J gene is TRBJ2-3, the V gene TRBV4-2; no reliable D call. V lost 0 bases, J lost 0 bases, and 10 bases lay in between. CDR3 length: 16 amino acids. Germline V CDR1 and CDR2: LGHNA, YNFKEQ. CDR3 region: CASSQEMTYSTDTQYF. In nucleotides, the CDR3 is TGTGCCAGCAGCCAAGAAATGACATATAGCACAGATACGCAGTATTTT.

The gene calls are TRBV19 and TRBJ2-3; TRBD2 agrees at 8 bases. The germline CDR1 and CDR2 sequences are LNHDA and SQIVND (reference sequence). This CDR3 region has 15 residues. Losses at the gene ends were 8 bases for V and 2 bases for J; bases not matched to a gene: 9. As DNA, the CDR3 is TGTGCCAGTTCCTTAGGCGGGAGGCCCACAGATACGCAGTATTTT. This sequence encodes CASSLGGRPTDTQYF.

The V call is TRBV29-1, the J call TRBJ2-3; the D is unclear. Germline V gives CDR1 SQVTM, CDR2 ANQGSEA. The CDR3 loop spans 13 amino acids. The V end lost 5 bases, the J end lost 0 bases, and 9 bases lay between the germline ends. CDR3 amino acids: CSVTRSSTDTQYF. CDR3 coding DNA: TGCAGCGTTACCCGCTCTAGCACAGATACGCAGTATTTT.

The J gene is TRBJ1-1, the V gene TRBV6-5; D remains unclear. The CDR3 contains 14 residues. Per the germline V gene, CDR1 is MNHEY and CDR2 is SVGAGI. Deletions cut 2 bases from V and 6 bases from J, with 13 bases between. The CDR3 DNA reads TGTGCCAGCAGTTACAAGGCCGGGAGGGCTGAAGCTTTCTTT. Translation gives CASSYKAGRAEAFF.

The sample holds many counts of this clonotype. The chain combines TRBV12-3 or TRBV12-4 with TRBJ2-3, with 10 bases lining up with TRBD1. V was clipped by 9 bases and J by 6 bases; unmatched bases: 15. This CDR3 is built from 16 residues. CDR3 DNA sequence: TGTGCCAGTCGGTTATGGACAGGGGGGAAAGTGGATACGCAGTATTTT. It specifies CASRLWTGGKVDTQYF.

This clonotype was detected many times. This chain links TRBV29-1 with TRBJ2-3; D is undetermined. Trimming shortened V by 4 bases and J by 0 bases, and 8 bases separated the two germline ends. This CDR3 has 13 amino acids. The germline V gene has CDR1 SQVTM and CDR2 ANQGSEA. CDR3 DNA sequence: TGCAGCGTTGCCAGACCCAGCACAGATACGCAGTATTTT. Its protein product is CSVARPSTDTQYF.

This clonotype was detected ten times or more. The rearrangement uses TRBV14 and TRBJ2-7; D perhaps matches TRBD1 (6 bases). Germline assignment: CDR1 SGHDN and CDR2 FVKESK. The CDR3 sequence is 11 residues long. The V end lost 4 bases, the J end lost 10 bases, and 11 bases lay between the germline ends. For the CDR3, the DNA is TGTGCCAGCAGCCTGTACGGGACACAGTACTTC. The encoded protein is CASSLYGTQYF. The whole variable domain, filled in from reference TRBV14 and TRBJ2-7, reads EAGVTQFPSHSVIEKGQTVTLRCDPISGHDNLYWYRRVMGKEIKFLLHFVKESKQDESGMPNNRFLAERTGGTYSTLKVQPAELEDSGVYFCASSLYGTQYFGPGTRLTVT.

The table lists this clonotype with many counts. The chain uses TRBV20-1 and TRBJ2-3, with D possibly being TRBD1 (5 bases). Germline V lookup: CDR1 DFQATT, CDR2 SNEGSKA (reference sequence). V was trimmed by 4 bases and J by 3 bases, leaving 14 bases between them. The CDR3 spans 14 residues. The CDR3 protein is CSANPGQGTDTQYF. CDR3 coding DNA: TGCAGTGCTAACCCGGGTCAGGGTACAGATACGCAGTATTTT.

The chain has TRBV25-1 and TRBJ1-4; TRBD1 aligns across 8 bases. The ends lost 2 bases at V and 0 bases at J; junction bases unmatched: 2. The CDR3 has 16 residues. The germline CDR1 and CDR2 sequences are MGHDK and SYGVNS. The CDR3 DNA reads TGTGCCAGCAGTGAACCAGGGGGCGCAACTAATGAAAAACTGTTTTTT. It encodes CASSEPGGATNEKLFF.

This clonotype was recorded at least ten times. J is TRBJ1-3 and V is TRBV12-3 or TRBV12-4; 7 nucleotides align to TRBD1. There are 14 residues in the CDR3. V lost 5 bases to trimming and J lost 2 bases; unmatched junction nucleotides: 3. Here the CDR3 reads CASSGTVPGNTIYF. CDR3 nucleotides: TGTGCCAGCAGTGGGACAGTCCCTGGAAACACCATATATTTT.